The 7 T cell receptor beta chains below all came from one sample that was sequenced in a study of cytotoxic CD8 clonotypes in ibrutinib-treated CLL. Sequencing was performed with immunoSEQ multiplex PCR; in TCRdb, only in-frame clones are kept and a portion is missing. The sample has 150,000 to 200,000 clones; 70% to 85% are singletons. The sample was PBMCs, taken after 24 months of ibrutinib treatment. These receptor sequences come from a human donor with chronic lymphocytic leukemia.

This rearrangement joins TRBV7-6 to TRBJ1-2; no definite D call. The CDR3 has 13 residues. V shed 5 bases and J shed 5 bases, with 12 bases lying between them. CDR1 is SGHVS and CDR2 is FNYEAQ in the germline V gene. The DNA for the CDR3 is TGTGCCAGCAGCCCGTCCGTGGGGTATGGCTACACCTTC. This sequence encodes CASSPSVGYGYTF.

This chain links TRBV19 with TRBJ1-2; tentative D call: TRBD1 (5 bases). The V gene lost 6 bases and the J gene lost 3 bases, with 11 bases spanning the gap. This CDR3 has 13 residues. Germline CDR1 reads LNHDA; CDR2 reads SQIVND (reference sequence). The CDR3, as DNA: TGTGCCAGTAGGGAGACAGAGGACTATGGCTACACCTTC. Translating gives CASRETEDYGYTF.

This chain joins TRBV2 and TRBJ2-1; D is ambiguous. The germline V gene encodes CDR1 SNHLY and CDR2 FYNNEI. Trimming removed 5 bases from V and 5 bases from J, with 22 bases in between. This CDR3 is 17 amino acids long. CDR3 region: CASSLFTGRGDHNEQFF. DNA for the CDR3: TGTGCCAGCAGTCTTTTCACGGGTCGTGGGGATCACAATGAGCAGTTCTTC.

This sequence joins TRBV6-6 and TRBJ2-1; TRBD1 or TRBD2 may be the D gene (5 bases each). The CDR3 has 16 amino acids. In germline, CDR1 is MNHNY, CDR2 SVGAGI (reference sequence). V gave up 6 bases and J gave up 1 base, with 16 bases separating them. CDR3: CASSPRGPRSYNEQFF. DNA of the CDR3: TGTGCCAGCAGCCCGAGGGGACCCCGGTCCTACAATGAGCAGTTCTTC.

The rearrangement links TRBV5-1 to TRBJ1-2; D not resolved. CDR3 length equals 11 residues. Trimming took 5 bases from V and 3 from J, leaving 5 bases between them. Germline lookup yields CDR1 SGHRS and CDR2 YFSETQ. CDR3 region: CASRLDYGYTF. The CDR3 DNA is TGCGCCAGCAGGCTAGACTATGGCTACACCTTC.

This sequence joins TRBV5-1 and TRBJ2-2; D remains ambiguous. Germline CDR1 is SGHRS and CDR2 is YFSETQ. CDR3 length equals 12 residues. The germline V and J ends were trimmed by 2 bases and 5 bases, with 4 bases remaining between them. The CDR3 spells CASSFVTGELFF. In DNA, the CDR3 is TGCGCCAGCAGCTTTGTTACCGGGGAGCTGTTTTTT.

This CDR3 reads CASSPRQGRTEAFF. CDR3 sequence (DNA): TGTGCCAGCAGCCCAAGACAGGGGAGGACTGAAGCTTTCTTT. The rearrangement uses TRBV7-2 and TRBJ1-1, with 8 nucleotides matching TRBD1. Germline V lookup: CDR1 SGHTA, CDR2 FQGNSA. J lost 5 bases, V lost 5 bases, and 7 bases had no gene match. The length of the CDR3 is 14 residues. Combining the CDR3 with reference TRBV7-2 and TRBJ1-1 gives the whole variable domain GAGVSQSPSNKVTEKGKDVELRCDPISGHTALYWYRQSLGQGLEFLIYFQGNSAPDKSGLPSDRFSAERTGGSVSTLTIQRTQQEDSAVYLCASSPRQGRTEAFFGQGTRLTVV.